Listed here is a single TCR beta chain. Its cognate antigen is unknown. Via MiXCR, TCRdb re-called the 5' RACE reads, giving one row per CDR3 protein. The repertoire holds around 530,000 distinct CDR3 sequences, with roughly 22% as singletons. Trimming took off 5 bases at V and 1 base at J, with 18 bases between the two ends. The CDR3 runs 16 residues. The record originates from a study of T-cell memory formation after mild COVID-19. Study-wide results and limits: Among clones peaking at day 37 in the second wave, SARS-CoV-2 specificity remained unconfirmed. Pre-infection memory harbored some responding clones, suggesting cross-reactive memory joined.

The TCR was taken from an adult woman who had mild COVID-19 (a few samples of this study predate the infection). Cell type and time point are not known. Sequenced sample: PBMCs or a T cell subset sorted from them (not recorded which). The chain couples TRBV12-3 or TRBV12-4 to TRBJ2-7; the D call may be TRBD1 or TRBD2 (6 bases each). CDR3 coding DNA: TGTGCCAGCAGTGTACACAGGGCGGGGAGGTCCTACGAGCAGTACTTC. Translation: CASSVHRAGRSYEQYF.